Detailed here is one TCR beta chain. These data belong to a study of T cell changes during pregnancy in multiple sclerosis. The germline gives CDR1 SGHRS, CDR2 YFSETQ. The CDR3 runs 15 residues. V trimming: 3 bases; J trimming: 7 bases; junction bases outside the gene matches: 7. Using immunoSEQ multiplex PCR, the repertoire was profiled, and TCRdb retains in-frame clones only, with some absent. The sample holds about 59,000 clones; under 95% are singletons and the top ten take 1% to 1.5%. The chain joins TRBV5-1 to TRBJ1-4; 9 positions agree with TRBD1. Sequenced material: peripheral blood, taken in the second trimester of pregnancy. This receptor was identified in a female donor with multiple sclerosis, enrolled in a pregnancy study. The DNA of the CDR3 is TGCGCCAGCAGCTCACAGGGGGCGATTGGTGAAAAACTGTTTTTT. Protein product: CASSSQGAIGEKLFF.